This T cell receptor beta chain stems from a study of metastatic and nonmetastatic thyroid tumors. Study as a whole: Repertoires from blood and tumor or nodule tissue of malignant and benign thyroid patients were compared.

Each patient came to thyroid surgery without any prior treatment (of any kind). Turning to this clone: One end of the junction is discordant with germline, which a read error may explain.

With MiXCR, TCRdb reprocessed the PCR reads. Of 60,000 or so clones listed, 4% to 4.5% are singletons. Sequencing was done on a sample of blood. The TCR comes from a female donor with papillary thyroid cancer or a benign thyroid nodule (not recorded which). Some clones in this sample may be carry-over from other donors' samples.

The CDR3 loop is CASIKLGQGYDQYF. DNA for the CDR3: TGTGCCAGCATTAAACTCGGACAGGGCTACGATCAGTACTTC. V gene TRBV5-8 combines with J gene TRBJ2-7; 8 nucleotides match TRBD1. In germline, CDR1 is SGHTS, CDR2 YDEGEE. The CDR3 extends over 14 amino acids.